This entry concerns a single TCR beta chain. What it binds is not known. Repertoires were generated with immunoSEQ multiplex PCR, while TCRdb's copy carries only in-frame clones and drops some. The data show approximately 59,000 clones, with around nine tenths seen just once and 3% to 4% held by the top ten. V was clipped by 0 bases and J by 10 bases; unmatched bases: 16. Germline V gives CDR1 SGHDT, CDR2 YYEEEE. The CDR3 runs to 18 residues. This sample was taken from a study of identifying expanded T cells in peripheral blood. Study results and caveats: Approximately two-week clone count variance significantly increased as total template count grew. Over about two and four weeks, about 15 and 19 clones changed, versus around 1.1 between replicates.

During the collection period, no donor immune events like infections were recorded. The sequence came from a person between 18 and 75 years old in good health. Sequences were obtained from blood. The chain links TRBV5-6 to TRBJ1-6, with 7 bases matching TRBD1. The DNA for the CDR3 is TGTGCCAGCAGCTTGGAGGTCGACGTGCAGGGGGGAACCTCACCCCTCCACTTT. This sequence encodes CASSLEVDVQGGTSPLHF.